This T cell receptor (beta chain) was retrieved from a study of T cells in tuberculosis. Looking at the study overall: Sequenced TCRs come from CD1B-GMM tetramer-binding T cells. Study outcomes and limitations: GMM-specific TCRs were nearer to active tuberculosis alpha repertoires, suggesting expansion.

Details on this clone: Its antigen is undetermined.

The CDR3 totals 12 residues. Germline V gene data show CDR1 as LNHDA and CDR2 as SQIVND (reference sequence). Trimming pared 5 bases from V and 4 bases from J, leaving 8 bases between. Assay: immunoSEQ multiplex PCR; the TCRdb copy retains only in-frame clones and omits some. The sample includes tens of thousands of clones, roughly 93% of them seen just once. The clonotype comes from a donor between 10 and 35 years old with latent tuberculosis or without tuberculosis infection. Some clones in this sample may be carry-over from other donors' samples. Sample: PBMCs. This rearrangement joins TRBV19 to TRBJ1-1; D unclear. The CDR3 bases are TGTGCCAGTAGTCCCAAGCCCACTGAAGCTTTCTTT. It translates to CASSPKPTEAFF.